Listed below are T cell receptor beta chains from one sample, sequenced in a study of cytomegalovirus exposure and HLA in healthy donors. Libraries were prepared by immunoSEQ multiplex PCR; TCRdb keeps only in-frame clonotypes and omits some of them. The profile shows roughly 200,000 clones, around 80% of them singletons. Sequencing was done on a sample of PBMCs. The receptors shown here come from a woman under 40 in good health and CMV-seropositive. CDR3s include the opening cysteine and the closing phenylalanine or tryptophan. The D gene is left open where the match is weak. The size entry is marked missing in some rows and otherwise reads once, few, many or a size class.

j_gene	v_gene	abundance	d_gene	CDR3aa	CDR3nt
TRBJ2-7	TRBV30	few	TRBD2	CAWSRTSGYEQYF	TGTGCCTGGAGCCGAACTAGCGGGTACGAGCAGTACTTC
TRBJ2-7	TRBV5-1	-	-	CASSPYGAEGEQYF	TGCGCCAGCAGTCCTTACGGAGCTGAGGGCGAGCAGTACTTC
TRBJ1-3	TRBV4-1	few	-	CASSQDPGYSSGNTIYF	TGCGCCAGCAGCCAAGATCCGGGGTATTCCTCTGGAAACACCATATATTTT
TRBJ2-1	TRBV6-6	once	TRBD1	CASRDRGRPYNEQFF	TGTGCCAGCAGGGACAGGGGGCGCCCCTATAATGAGCAGTTCTTC
TRBJ2-6	TRBV9	-	-	CASSVWGAGANVLTF	TGTGCCAGCAGCGTATGGGGGGCTGGGGCCAACGTCCTGACTTTC
TRBJ2-7	TRBV11-2	-	-	CASSLPNKEDYEQYF	TGTGCCAGCAGCCTTCCGAACAAAGAGGACTACGAGCAGTACTTC
TRBJ2-7	TRBV15	-	-	CATGRVYEQYF	TGTGCCACCGGCCGGGTCTACGAGCAGTACTTC
TRBJ1-2	TRBV5-5	-	TRBD1	CASRENQGVYGYTF	TGTGCCAGCAGAGAGAATCAGGGGGTCTATGGCTACACCTTC
TRBJ1-4	TRBV4-1	-	-	CASSQGNSLVGAKLFF	TGCGCCAGCAGCCAAGGTAATAGTCTCGTTGGTGCAAAACTGTTTTTT
TRBJ1-5	TRBV7-9	-	-	CASSLDTLNQPQHF	TGTGCCAGCAGCTTAGACACCCTCAATCAGCCCCAGCATTTT
TRBJ1-1	TRBV2	-	TRBD1	CASRAGQGRWTEAFF	TGTGCCAGCAGGGCGGGACAGGGAAGATGGACTGAAGCTTTCTTT
TRBJ2-3	TRBV28	-	-	CASSSSNTDTQYF	TGTGCCAGCAGTTCCTCTAACACAGATACGCAGTATTTT
TRBJ1-2	TRBV7-6	-	TRBD1	CASSSGTDVFGYTF	TGTGCCAGCAGCTCCGGGACAGACGTGTTCGGCTACACCTTC
TRBJ2-7	TRBV7-9	-	-	CASSSGVSYEQYF	TGTGCCAGCAGCTCAGGGGTTAGCTACGAGCAGTACTTC
TRBJ1-1	TRBV11-3	few	TRBD1	CASSHNRGSGTEAFF	TGTGCCAGCAGCCACAACAGGGGATCCGGCACTGAAGCTTTCTTT
TRBJ2-7	TRBV4-2	once	-	CASSHRGDYEQYF	TGTGCCAGCAGCCACAGGGGGGACTACGAGCAGTACTTC
TRBJ2-7	TRBV10-3	-	TRBD1	CAISENGQGPYEQYF	TGTGCCATCAGTGAGAATGGACAGGGTCCCTACGAGCAGTACTTC
TRBJ2-7	TRBV6-5	-	TRBD2	CASSYSTVGGSYEQYF	TGTGCCAGCAGTTACTCGACGGTGGGAGGGTCCTACGAGCAGTACTTC
TRBJ1-2	TRBV7-2	once	-	CASSLETEYYGYTF	TGTGCCAGCAGCTTAGAAACAGAGTACTATGGCTACACCTTC
TRBJ2-7	TRBV7-6	-	-	CASSLDYRGEQYF	TGTGCCAGCAGCCTCGACTACCGGGGCGAGCAGTACTTC
TRBJ2-3	TRBV5-1	-	TRBD1	CASSSETGATDTQYF	TGCGCCAGCAGCTCTGAGACAGGGGCGACAGATACGCAGTATTTT
TRBJ2-7	TRBV19	-	TRBD1	CASSPKGQGIGEQYF	TGTGCCAGTAGTCCGAAGGGACAGGGAATTGGCGAGCAGTACTTC
TRBJ2-7	TRBV11-3	-	-	CASSPRSSYEQYF	TGTGCCAGCAGCCCAAGGAGCTCCTACGAGCAGTACTTC
TRBJ1-1	TRBV4-3	-	-	CASSQARGVNTEAFF	TGCGCCAGCAGCCAAGCTCGGGGGGTGAACACTGAAGCTTTCTTT
TRBJ1-2	TRBV29-1	-	-	CRVGDRHYGYTF	TGCAGGGTAGGAGACAGACACTATGGCTACACCTTC
TRBJ2-3	TRBV29-1	-	-	CSVGGVGTDTQYF	TGCAGCGTTGGGGGCGTGGGTACCGATACGCAGTATTTT
TRBJ2-2	TRBV29-1	-	-	CSVAETGTGELFF	TGCAGCGTTGCGGAGACGGGCACCGGGGAGCTGTTTTTT
TRBJ1-3	TRBV23-1	-	-	CASLNRPQGSGNTIYF	TGCGCCAGTTTAAACCGGCCACAGGGCTCTGGAAACACCATATATTTT
TRBJ1-2	TRBV29-1	-	-	CSVVTGSDGYTF	TGCAGCGTGGTAACAGGGTCGGATGGCTACACCTTC
TRBJ2-7	TRBV27	-	TRBD1	CASSPTGTGDYEQYF	TGTGCCAGCAGTCCTACCGGGACAGGGGATTACGAGCAGTACTTC
TRBJ2-6	TRBV18	-	TRBD1	CASSPTGSGANVLTF	TGTGCCAGCTCACCGACAGGGTCTGGGGCCAACGTCCTGACTTTC
TRBJ2-3	TRBV7-9	-	TRBD2	CASRTGTSGKASDTQYF	TGTGCCAGCAGAACCGGGACTAGCGGCAAGGCGTCAGATACGCAGTATTTT
TRBJ2-7	TRBV30	-	TRBD2	CAWSAGLAGYEQYF	TGTGCCTGGAGCGCGGGACTAGCGGGCTACGAGCAGTACTTC
TRBJ1-3	TRBV9	-	-	CASSAIGDSGNTIYF	TGTGCCAGCAGCGCGATCGGGGACTCTGGAAACACCATATATTTT
TRBJ1-4	TRBV25-1	few	-	CASSERRGEKLFF	TGTGCCAGCAGTGAACGGAGAGGTGAAAAACTGTTTTTT
TRBJ2-4	TRBV27	-	-	CASSPPRGVKNIQYF	TGTGCCAGCAGCCCCCCCCGGGGAGTCAAAAACATTCAGTACTTC
TRBJ2-7	TRBV4-1	-	-	CASSQDRGVEQYF	TGCGCCAGCAGCCAAGACAGGGGGGTCGAGCAGTACTTC
TRBJ2-6	TRBV7-2	-	-	CASSPPTIFAGANVLTF	TGTGCCAGCAGCCCCCCAACAATCTTCGCTGGGGCCAACGTCCTGACTTTC
TRBJ1-6	TRBV4-3	-	-	CASSQEDGYSPLHF	TGCGCCAGCAGCCAGGAAGACGGGTATTCACCCCTCCACTTT
TRBJ1-5	TRBV19	-	-	CASRVGRGRSNQPQHF	TGTGCCAGTCGGGTTGGCAGGGGACGGAGCAATCAGCCCCAGCATTTT
TRBJ1-3	TRBV18	once	-	CASSPAPVHSGNTIYF	TGTGCCAGCTCACCAGCCCCGGTGCACTCTGGAAACACCATATATTTT
TRBJ2-5	TRBV5-1	-	-	CASSPLQGNRETQYF	TGCGCCAGCAGCCCCCTCCAGGGGAATCGGGAGACCCAGTACTTC